This TCR beta chain was obtained from a study of T cell responses to AZD1222 COVID-19 vaccine. Overall study findings and caveats: The reported proportion of spike-specific TCRs targeting unmutated variant regions was nearly half. All repertoire sampling was performed exclusively after the peak T cell response.

CDR1 is MDHEN, CDR2 SYDVKM, per germline. The CDR3 loop spans 13 amino acids. Trimming shortened V by 3 bases and J by 12 bases, and 15 bases separated the two germline ends. Note on this clone: Its specificity is unknown.

Sequencing was performed with immunoSEQ multiplex PCR; in TCRdb, only in-frame clones are kept and a portion is missing. The sample shows 250,000 to 300,000 clones, around 93% of them seen only once. The clonotype comes from an adult who received the AZD1222 COVID-19 vaccine. Sequenced here: peripheral blood, sampled 28 days after the second AZD1222 dose. V and J are TRBV28 and TRBJ1-5; D is ambiguous. CDR3 in DNA: TGTGCCAGCAGTTTCCGTGGACCGCGAGGCCAGCATTTT. It yields the protein CASSFRGPRGQHF.